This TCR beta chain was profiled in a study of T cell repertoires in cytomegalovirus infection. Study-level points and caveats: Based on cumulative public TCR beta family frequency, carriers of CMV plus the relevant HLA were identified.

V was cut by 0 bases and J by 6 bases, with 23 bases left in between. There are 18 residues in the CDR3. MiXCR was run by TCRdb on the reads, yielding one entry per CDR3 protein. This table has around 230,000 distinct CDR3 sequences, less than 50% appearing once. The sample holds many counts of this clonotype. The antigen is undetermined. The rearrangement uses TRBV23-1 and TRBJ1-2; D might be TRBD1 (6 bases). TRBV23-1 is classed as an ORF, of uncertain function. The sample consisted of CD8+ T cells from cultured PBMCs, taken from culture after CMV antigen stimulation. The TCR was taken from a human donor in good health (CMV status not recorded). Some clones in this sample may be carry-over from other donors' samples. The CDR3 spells CASSQSIRDIELEDGYTF. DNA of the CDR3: TGCGCCAGCAGTCAATCTATAAGGGACATTGAGCTTGAGGATGGCTACACCTTC.